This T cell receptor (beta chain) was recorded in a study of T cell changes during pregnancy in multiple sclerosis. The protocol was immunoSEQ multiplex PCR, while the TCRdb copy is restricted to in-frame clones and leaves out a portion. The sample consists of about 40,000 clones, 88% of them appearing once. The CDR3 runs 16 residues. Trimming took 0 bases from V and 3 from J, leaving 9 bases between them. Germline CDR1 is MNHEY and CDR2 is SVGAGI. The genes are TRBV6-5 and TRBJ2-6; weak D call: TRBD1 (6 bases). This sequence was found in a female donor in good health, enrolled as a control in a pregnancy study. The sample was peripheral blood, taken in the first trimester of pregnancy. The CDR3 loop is CASSYSAGDGANVLTF. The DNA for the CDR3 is TGTGCCAGCAGTTACTCGGCAGGGGATGGGGCCAACGTCCTGACTTTC.